The entry below gives a single T cell receptor beta chain sequence along with its context. The antigen remains undetermined. This sample is drawn from a study of radiotherapy plus CTLA-4 blockade in lung cancer. Study conclusions and caveats: The study found tumor-derived TCR clones expanded in blood after radiotherapy plus ipilimumab. Increased serum interferon-beta after radiation also reportedly predicted response strongly.

Using immunoSEQ multiplex PCR, the repertoire was profiled, and TCRdb retains in-frame clones only, with some absent. This table has roughly 32,000 clones, roughly four fifths appearing once. The CDR3 totals 9 residues. Trimming took off 10 bases at V and 7 bases at J, with 7 bases between the two ends. From germline, CDR1 is SGHNT and CDR2 YENEEA. Focal radiation plus CTLA-4 blockade with ipilimumab was administered to patients who had chemo-refractory metastatic non-small-cell lung cancer. This TCR was sampled from a human donor with non-small cell lung cancer that progressed on radiotherapy plus ipilimumab. Sequenced material: peripheral blood, taken from a patient treated with radiotherapy plus ipilimumab. This sequence joins TRBV11-3 and TRBJ1-2; D is undetermined. This CDR3 reads CATDSGYTF. DNA for the CDR3: TGTGCCACGGACTCTGGCTACACCTTC.